This T cell receptor beta chain was identified in a study of PD-L1 blockade in urothelial cancer. Looking at the study overall: Once treatment had started, blood was analyzed at 3 weeks (second dose) and again at 6 weeks.

Whole-study findings and limits: Expansion of tumor-associated blood clones at 3 weeks was greater in durable-benefit patients.

Only in-frame clones appear in the TCRdb table, and some are missing; sequencing was by immunoSEQ multiplex PCR. The table has tens of thousands of clones, about 93% seen once. The germline V and J ends were trimmed by 6 bases and 2 bases, with 20 bases remaining between them. The CDR3 sequence is 16 residues long. In germline, CDR1 is SGHNT, CDR2 YYREEE (reference sequence). The time point was: peripheral blood 6 weeks after treatment start. Locally advanced or metastatic urothelial carcinoma was present in patients. A note on this clone: Its antigen remains unidentified.

This sequence was found in a woman aged 55-70 years with urothelial cancer. The sequences come from PBMCs, collected around atezolizumab (anti-PD-L1) treatment. This chain uses TRBV5-4 with TRBJ1-2, with D maybe TRBD1 (6 bases). CDR3 in amino acids: CASTRWGQGANYGYTF. The CDR3 DNA sequence: TGTGCCAGCACCCGATGGGGGCAGGGCGCAAACTATGGCTACACCTTC.